What follows is one T cell receptor (beta chain) and its context. The data were taken from a study of regulatory T cells in long-lasting Graves disease. The time point is: persistent/refractory GD, antithyroid drugs over 5 years with positive TRAb. From RNA extracted from PBMCs, the TCR library was made. Arm-PCR of CDR3 regions with iRepertoire HTBI primers generated TCR beta libraries. Each CDR3 protein is one row after TCRdb ran MiXCR on the multiplex PCR reads. The repertoire holds 300,000 to 400,000 distinct CDR3 sequences, 15% to 20% seen once, with just under 30% in the top ten. Germline-derived CDR1 and CDR2 are SGHTA and FQGNSA. The length of the CDR3 is 15 residues. V was clipped by 1 base and J by 6 bases, with 13 bases between them.

The material was peripheral blood mononuclear cells (PBMCs), obtained when the disease was refractory, from a patient treated with antithyroid drugs. The receptor's source is a female donor with Graves disease. The V and J genes are TRBV7-2 and TRBJ2-1; D is perhaps TRBD2 (6 bases). In DNA form, the CDR3 reads TGTGCCAGCAGCTTAGAGTGGACTATAAGCAATGAGCAGTTCTTC. It yields the protein CASSLEWTISNEQFF.